The present T cell receptor (beta chain) was sequenced within a study of cytomegalovirus exposure and HLA in healthy donors. The study, taken as a whole, reports: In a later analysis, at a false discovery rate of 0.05, 17,000 or so TCR beta sequences matched HLA alleles.

CDR1 and CDR2 from the germline V gene are MDHEN and SYDVKM. The CDR3 covers 12 residues. With 6 bases removed from V and 5 bases from J, the gap between germline ends came to 10 bases. Of note for this clone: The antigen is not known.

It was with 60 Vbeta and 13 Jbeta primers that the PCR ran. Study processing details: Roughly 12 million of about 80 million unique TCR beta chains were shared, per a later count. The repertoire was sequenced with immunoSEQ multiplex PCR; TCRdb's copy has only in-frame clones and lacks some. The DNA was the basis for D and trimming; V, J and clone size are from that table. The table includes 85,000 to 100,000 clones, 86% detected once. V usage is TRBV28 and J usage is TRBJ2-5, with D tentatively TRBD1 (5 bases). Sequencing was carried out using PBMCs. The TCR was taken from a man aged 30 to 45 in good health and CMV-seropositive. In DNA, the CDR3 is TGTGCCAGCAGGTCAGACAGTGAGACCCAGTACTTC. This codes for CASRSDSETQYF.